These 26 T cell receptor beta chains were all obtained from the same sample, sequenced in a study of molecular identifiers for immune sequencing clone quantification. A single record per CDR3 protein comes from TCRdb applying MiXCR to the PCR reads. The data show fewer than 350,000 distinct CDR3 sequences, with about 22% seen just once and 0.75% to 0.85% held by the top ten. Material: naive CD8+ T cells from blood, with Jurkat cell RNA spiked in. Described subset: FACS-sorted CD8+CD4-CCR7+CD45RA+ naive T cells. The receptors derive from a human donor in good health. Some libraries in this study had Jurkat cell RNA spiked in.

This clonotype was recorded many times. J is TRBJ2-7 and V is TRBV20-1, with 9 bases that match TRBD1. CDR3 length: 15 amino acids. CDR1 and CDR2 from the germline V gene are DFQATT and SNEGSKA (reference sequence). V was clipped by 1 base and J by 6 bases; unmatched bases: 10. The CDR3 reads CSARAAGTGSGEQYF. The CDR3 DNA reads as TGCAGTGCTAGAGCGGCCGGGACAGGGTCTGGCGAGCAGTACTTC.

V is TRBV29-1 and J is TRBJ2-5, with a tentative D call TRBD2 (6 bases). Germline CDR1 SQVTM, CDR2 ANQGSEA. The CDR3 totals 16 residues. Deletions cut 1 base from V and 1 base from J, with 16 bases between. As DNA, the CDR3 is TGCAGCGTTGAAGGATGGGGTGGGAGGATCCAAGAGACCCAGTACTTC. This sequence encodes CSVEGWGGRIQETQYF.

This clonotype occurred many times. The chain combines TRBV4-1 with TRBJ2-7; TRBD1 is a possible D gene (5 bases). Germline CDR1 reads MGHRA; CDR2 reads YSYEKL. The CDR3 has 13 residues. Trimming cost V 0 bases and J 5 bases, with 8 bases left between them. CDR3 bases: TGCGCCAGCAGCCAAGAAGGGGTTGACGAGCAGTACTTC. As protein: CASSQEGVDEQYF.

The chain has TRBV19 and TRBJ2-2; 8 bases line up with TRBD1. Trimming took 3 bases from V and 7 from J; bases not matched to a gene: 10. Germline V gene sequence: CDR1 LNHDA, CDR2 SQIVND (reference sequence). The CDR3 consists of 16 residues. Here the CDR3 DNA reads TGTGCCAGTAGTATGGTGTCAGGGGGCTTTAACGGGGAGCTGTTTTTT. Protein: CASSMVSGGFNGELFF. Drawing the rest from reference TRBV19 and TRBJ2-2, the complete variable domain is DGGITQSPKYLFRKEGQNVTLSCEQNLNHDAMYWYRQDPGQGLRLIYYSQIVNDFQKGDIAEGYSVSREKKESFPLTVTSAQKNPTAFYLCASSMVSGGFNGELFFGEGSRLTVL.

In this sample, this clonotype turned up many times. The CDR3 DNA reads as TGTGCCAGCAGCTTGTCCATGGCGAGGACAGGGGGCTCCTACGAGCAGTACTTC. Residues: CASSLSMARTGGSYEQYF. The chain joins TRBV7-6 to TRBJ2-7; 10 bases fit TRBD1. V was pared by 3 bases and J by 0 bases, with 11 bases of the junction left unmatched. CDR1 is SGHVS, CDR2 FNYEAQ, per germline. This CDR3 has 18 residues.

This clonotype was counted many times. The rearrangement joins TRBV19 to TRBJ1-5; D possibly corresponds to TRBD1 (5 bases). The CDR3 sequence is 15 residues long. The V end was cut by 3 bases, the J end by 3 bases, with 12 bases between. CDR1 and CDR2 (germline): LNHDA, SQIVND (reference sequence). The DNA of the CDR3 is TGTGCCAGTAGTATCGGAGGGGAAGCCAATCAGCCCCAGCATTTT. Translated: CASSIGGEANQPQHF.

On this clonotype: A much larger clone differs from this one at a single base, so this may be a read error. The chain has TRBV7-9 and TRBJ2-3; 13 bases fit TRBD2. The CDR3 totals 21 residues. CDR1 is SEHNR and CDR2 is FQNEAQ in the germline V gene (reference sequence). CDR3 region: CACSLPHLLAGGRLSTDTQYF. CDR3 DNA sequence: TGTGCCTGCAGCTTACCGCACCTACTAGCGGGGGGGCGACTTAGCACAGATACGCAGTATTTT.

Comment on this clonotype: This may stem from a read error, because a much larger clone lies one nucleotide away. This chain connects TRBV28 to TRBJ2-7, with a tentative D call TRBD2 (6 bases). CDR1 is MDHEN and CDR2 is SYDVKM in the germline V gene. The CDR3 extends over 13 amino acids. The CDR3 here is CASSSRGFYEQCF. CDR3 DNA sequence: TGTGCCAGCAGTTCCCGGGGGTTCTACGAGCAGTGCTTC.

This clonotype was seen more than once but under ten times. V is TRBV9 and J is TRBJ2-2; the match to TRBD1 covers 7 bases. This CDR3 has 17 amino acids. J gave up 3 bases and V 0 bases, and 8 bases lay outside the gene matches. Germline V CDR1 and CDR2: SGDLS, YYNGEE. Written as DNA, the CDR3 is TGTGCCAGCAGCGTAGGGAGCAGGGGGTTCGACACCGGGGAGCTGTTTTTT. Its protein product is CASSVGSRGFDTGELFF.

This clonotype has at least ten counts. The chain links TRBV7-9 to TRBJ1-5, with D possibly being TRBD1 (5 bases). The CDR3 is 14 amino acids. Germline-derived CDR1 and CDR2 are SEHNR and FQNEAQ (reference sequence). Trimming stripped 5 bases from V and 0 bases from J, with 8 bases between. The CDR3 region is CASSTRDSNQPQHF. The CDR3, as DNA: TGTGCCAGCAGCACCAGGGATAGCAATCAGCCCCAGCATTTT.

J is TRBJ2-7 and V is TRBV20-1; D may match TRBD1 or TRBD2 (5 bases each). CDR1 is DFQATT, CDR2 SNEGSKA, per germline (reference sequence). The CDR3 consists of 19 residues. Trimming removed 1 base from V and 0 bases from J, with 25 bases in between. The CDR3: CSARGLGNRDAAFSYEQYF. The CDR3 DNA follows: TGCAGTGCTAGAGGCTTGGGGAACCGGGACGCCGCGTTCTCCTACGAGCAGTACTTC.

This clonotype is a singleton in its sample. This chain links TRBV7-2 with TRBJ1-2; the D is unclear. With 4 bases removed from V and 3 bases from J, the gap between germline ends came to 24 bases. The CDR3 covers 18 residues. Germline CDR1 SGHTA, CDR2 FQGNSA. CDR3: CASSSSGETGAYDYGYTF. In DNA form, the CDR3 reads TGTGCCAGCAGCTCAAGCGGCGAGACTGGAGCCTATGACTATGGCTACACCTTC.

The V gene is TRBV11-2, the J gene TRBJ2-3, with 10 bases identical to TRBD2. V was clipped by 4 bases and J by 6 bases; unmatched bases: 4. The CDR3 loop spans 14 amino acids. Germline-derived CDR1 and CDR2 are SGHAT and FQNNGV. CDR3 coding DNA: TGTGCCAGCAGCTCTAGCGGGGGACCGGATACGCAGTATTTT. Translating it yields CASSSSGGPDTQYF.

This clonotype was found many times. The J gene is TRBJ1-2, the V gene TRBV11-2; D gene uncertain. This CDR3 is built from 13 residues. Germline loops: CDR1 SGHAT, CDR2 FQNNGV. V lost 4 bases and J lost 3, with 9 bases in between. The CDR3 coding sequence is TGTGCCAGCAGCTCTGACTCTTACTATGGCTACACCTTC. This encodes CASSSDSYYGYTF.

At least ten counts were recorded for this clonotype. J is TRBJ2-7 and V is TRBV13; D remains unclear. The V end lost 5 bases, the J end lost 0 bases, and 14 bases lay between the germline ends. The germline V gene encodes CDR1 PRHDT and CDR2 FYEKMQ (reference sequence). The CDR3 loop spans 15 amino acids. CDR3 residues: CASSHWGSSSYEQYF. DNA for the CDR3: TGTGCCAGCAGCCACTGGGGTTCGAGCTCCTACGAGCAGTACTTC.

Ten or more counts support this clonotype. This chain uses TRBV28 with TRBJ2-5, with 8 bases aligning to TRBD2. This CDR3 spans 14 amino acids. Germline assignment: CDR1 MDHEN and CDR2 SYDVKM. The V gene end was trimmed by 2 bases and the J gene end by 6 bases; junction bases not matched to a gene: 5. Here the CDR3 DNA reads TGTGCCAGCAGTTTACGGGAGGGCCGGAAGACCCAGTACTTC. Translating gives CASSLREGRKTQYF.

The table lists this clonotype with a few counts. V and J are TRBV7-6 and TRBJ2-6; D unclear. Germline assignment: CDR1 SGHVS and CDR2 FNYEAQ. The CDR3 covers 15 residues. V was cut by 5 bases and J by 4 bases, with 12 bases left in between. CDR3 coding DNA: TGTGCCAGCAGCCTGGACGCGAGAGGGGCCAACGTCCTGACTTTC. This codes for CASSLDARGANVLTF.

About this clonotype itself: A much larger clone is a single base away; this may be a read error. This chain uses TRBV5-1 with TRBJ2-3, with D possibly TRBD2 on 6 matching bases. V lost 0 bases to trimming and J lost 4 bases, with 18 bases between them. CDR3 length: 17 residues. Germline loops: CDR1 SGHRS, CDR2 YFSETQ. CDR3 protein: CASSLAMWGEGSDTQYF. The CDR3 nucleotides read TGCGCCAGCAGCTTGGCCATGTGGGGGGAAGGCTCAGATACGCAGTATTTT.

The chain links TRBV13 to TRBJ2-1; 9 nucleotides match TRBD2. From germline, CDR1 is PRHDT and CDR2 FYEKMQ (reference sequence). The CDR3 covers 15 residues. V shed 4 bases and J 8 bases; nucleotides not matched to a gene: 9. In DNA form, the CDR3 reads TGTGCCAGCAGCTCTATAGCGGGGGCGGTAGATGAGCAGTTCTTC. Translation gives CASSSIAGAVDEQFF.

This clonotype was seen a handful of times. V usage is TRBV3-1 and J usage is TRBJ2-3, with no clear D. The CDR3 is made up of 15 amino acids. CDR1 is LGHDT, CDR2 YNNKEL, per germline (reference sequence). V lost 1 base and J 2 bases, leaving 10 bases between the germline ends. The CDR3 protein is CASSQVGGYTDTQYF. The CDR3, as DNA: TGTGCCAGCAGCCAAGTCGGCGGATACACAGATACGCAGTATTTT.

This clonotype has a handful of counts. The CDR3 is CSASEIKTSRSTDTQYF. The CDR3 DNA follows: TGCAGTGCTTCCGAAATAAAGACTAGCCGTAGCACAGATACGCAGTATTTT. The chain joins TRBV20-1 to TRBJ2-3; 7 bases map to TRBD2. With 5 bases clipped from V and 0 bases from J, the junction kept 14 bases outside the gene matches. Germline-derived CDR1 and CDR2 are DFQATT and SNEGSKA (reference sequence). This CDR3 is built from 17 residues.

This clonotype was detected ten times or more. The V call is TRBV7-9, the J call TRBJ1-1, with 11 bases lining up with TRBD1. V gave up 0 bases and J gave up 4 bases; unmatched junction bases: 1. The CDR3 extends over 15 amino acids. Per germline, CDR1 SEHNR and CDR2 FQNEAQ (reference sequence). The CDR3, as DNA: TGTGCCAGCAGCTTAGCCGGGACAGGGGGCACTGAAGCTTTCTTT. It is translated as CASSLAGTGGTEAFF.

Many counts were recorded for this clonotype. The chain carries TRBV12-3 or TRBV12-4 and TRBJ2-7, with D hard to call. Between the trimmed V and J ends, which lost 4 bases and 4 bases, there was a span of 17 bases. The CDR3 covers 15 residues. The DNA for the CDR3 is TGTGCCAGCAGTTCCTCGGTGGGTTCTTGGTACGAGCAGTACTTC. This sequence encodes CASSSSVGSWYEQYF.

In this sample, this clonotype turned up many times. The CDR3 loop reads CASSLTTAYTDTQYF. As DNA, the CDR3 is TGTGCCAGCAGCTTAACGACGGCTTACACAGATACGCAGTATTTT. The chain couples TRBV7-8 to TRBJ2-3; D remains ambiguous. Deletions cut 2 bases from V and 2 bases from J, with 11 bases between. The CDR3 runs to 15 residues. Germline V lookup: CDR1 SGHVS, CDR2 FQNEAQ.

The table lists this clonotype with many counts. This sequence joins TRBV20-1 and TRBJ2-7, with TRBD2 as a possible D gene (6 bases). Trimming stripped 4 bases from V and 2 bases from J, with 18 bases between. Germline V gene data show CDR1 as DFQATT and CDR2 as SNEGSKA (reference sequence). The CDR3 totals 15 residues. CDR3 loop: CSAKKAGGPPYEQYF. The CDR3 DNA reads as TGCAGTGCTAAGAAAGCCGGAGGGCCCCCCTACGAGCAGTACTTC.

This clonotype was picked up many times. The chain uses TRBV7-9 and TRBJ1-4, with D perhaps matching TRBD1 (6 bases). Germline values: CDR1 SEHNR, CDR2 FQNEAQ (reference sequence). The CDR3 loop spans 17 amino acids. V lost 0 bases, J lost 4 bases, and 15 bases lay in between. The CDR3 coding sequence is TGTGCCAGCAGCTTAGCCCCCGGCGAGGGGGATAATGAAAAACTGTTTTTT. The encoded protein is CASSLAPGEGDNEKLFF.